This T cell receptor beta chain derives from a study of blood T cell repertoires in COVID-19. Looking at the study overall: Italy, Spain and the United States were the sources of the convalescent and acute COVID-19 samples.

The germline V gene encodes CDR1 SGHNT and CDR2 YYREEE (reference sequence). This CDR3 region has 15 residues. Trimming shortened V by 1 base and J by 4 bases, and 11 bases separated the two germline ends. Per the authors' pipeline: Using reference gene primer amplification, nucleated cell counts were estimated. Assay: immunoSEQ multiplex PCR; the TCRdb copy retains only in-frame clones and omits some. That table is the source of V, J and clone size, and D and trimming were worked out from the DNA. The sample has around 250,000 clones; about four fifths are singletons. This clone showed up just a few times.

The TCR sequence derives from a man aged 30-40 years who had recovered from COVID-19. Sequencing input: peripheral blood. V gene TRBV5-4 combines with J gene TRBJ2-2, with D perhaps TRBD2 (6 bases). This chain's CDR3 is CASSLRGATTGELFF. The DNA of the CDR3 is TGTGCCAGCAGCTTGCGCGGGGCTACCACCGGGGAGCTGTTTTTT.